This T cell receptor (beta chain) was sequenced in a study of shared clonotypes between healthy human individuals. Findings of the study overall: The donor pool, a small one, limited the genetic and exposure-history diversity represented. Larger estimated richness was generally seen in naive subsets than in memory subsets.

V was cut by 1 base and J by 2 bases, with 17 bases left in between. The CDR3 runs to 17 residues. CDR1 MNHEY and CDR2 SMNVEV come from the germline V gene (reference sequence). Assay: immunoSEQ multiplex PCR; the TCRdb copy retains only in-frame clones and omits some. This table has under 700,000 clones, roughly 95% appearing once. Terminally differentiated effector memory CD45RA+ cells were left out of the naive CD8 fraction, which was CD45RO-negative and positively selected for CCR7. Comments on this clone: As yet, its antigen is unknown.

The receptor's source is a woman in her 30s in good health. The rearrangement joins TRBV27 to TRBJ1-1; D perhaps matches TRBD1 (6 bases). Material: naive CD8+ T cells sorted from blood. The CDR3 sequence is CASSLLALTGRNTEAFF. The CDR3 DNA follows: TGTGCCAGCAGTTTATTAGCCCTCACAGGGCGCAACACTGAAGCTTTCTTT.